This TCR beta chain originates from a study of T cell changes during pregnancy in multiple sclerosis. Germline CDR1 and CDR2: MGHRA and YSYEKL. The length of the CDR3 is 15 residues. With 1 base clipped from V and 5 bases from J, the junction kept 5 bases outside the gene matches. Clones were read by immunoSEQ multiplex PCR, and TCRdb kept only the in-frame ones, dropping some. The sample has 35,000 to 55,000 clones; 80% to 95% are singletons. This TCR was recovered from a female donor with multiple sclerosis, enrolled in a pregnancy study. The chain combines TRBV4-1 with TRBJ1-2; 9 positions match TRBD1. The sequenced sample was peripheral blood. The CDR3: CASSQADRGGYGYTF. In DNA, the CDR3 is TGCGCCAGCAGCCAAGCCGACAGGGGGGGTTATGGCTACACCTTC.